Listed below are T cell receptor beta chains from one sample, sequenced in a study of CD8 T cells in ankylosing spondylitis. TCRdb analysed the 5' RACE reads with MiXCR anew, one entry per CDR3 protein. The top ten clones hold around 16% of a sample with roughly 370,000 distinct CDR3 sequences, approximately 20% of them seen once. The material sequenced was blood, either unsorted or a sorted T cell fraction (not recorded which). Receptor source: a male donor with ankylosing spondylitis. Both conserved end residues are part of each CDR3. D genes are given only for firm matches. Clone size appears in some rows only: once, few, many, or a class for an expanded clone.

size,J,V,D,length,CDR3,DNA
-,TRBJ1-1,TRBV18,-,13,CASSTQWNTEAFF,TGTGCCAGCTCAACTCAGTGGAACACTGAAGCTTTCTTT
few,TRBJ1-1,TRBV3-1,-,14,CASSSLQGNTEAFF,TGTGCCAGCAGCTCTCTTCAAGGTAACACTGAAGCTTTCTTT
-,TRBJ1-1,TRBV6-5,-,12,CASTRGEGEAFF,TGTGCCAGCACCCGGGGGGAGGGCGAAGCTTTCTTT
few,TRBJ2-3,TRBV7-9,TRBD2,17,CASSLGTYSGSLDTQYF,TGTGCCAGCAGCTTAGGAACTTATAGCGGGAGTCTGGATACGCAGTATTTT
few,TRBJ2-1,TRBV7-9,TRBD2,15,CASSRTSGRADEQFF,TGTGCCAGCAGCCGAACTAGCGGGAGGGCCGATGAGCAGTTCTTC
few,TRBJ2-1,TRBV11-2,TRBD2,15,CASSPGVAGVDEQFF,TGTGCCAGCAGCCCTGGGGTAGCGGGAGTCGATGAGCAGTTCTTC
-,TRBJ2-1,TRBV5-1,TRBD2,15,CASSYQLAGDNEQFF,TGCGCCAGCAGCTACCAACTAGCGGGAGATAATGAGCAGTTCTTC
-,TRBJ2-1,TRBV20-1,-,14,CSARVREIYNEQFF,TGCAGTGCTAGAGTGAGGGAAATCTACAATGAGCAGTTCTTC
few,TRBJ1-4,TRBV7-9,TRBD1,15,CASSLGGQSNEKLFF,TGTGCCAGCAGCTTAGGGGGACAGTCAAATGAAAAACTGTTTTTT
few,TRBJ1-1,TRBV5-1,-,13,CASSQTANTEAFF,TGCGCCAGCAGCCAGACAGCGAACACTGAAGCTTTCTTT
-,TRBJ2-1,TRBV5-8,TRBD2,15,CASSLGAGFYNEQFF,TGTGCCAGCAGCTTGGGAGCGGGATTTTACAATGAGCAGTTCTTC
-,TRBJ1-4,TRBV5-1,TRBD1,18,CASSRTTGAITTNEKLFF,TGCGCCAGCAGCAGAACGACAGGGGCCATTACAACTAATGAAAAACTGTTTTTT
-,TRBJ2-5,TRBV6-5,TRBD2,17,CASSYSSSGRRRETQYF,TGTGCCAGCAGTTACTCTAGTAGCGGGAGAAGGCGGGAGACCCAGTACTTC
few,TRBJ1-1,TRBV3-1,TRBD1,13,CASSQSGQGEAFF,TGTGCCAGCAGCCAATCGGGACAGGGTGAAGCTTTCTTT
few,TRBJ2-3,TRBV20-1,-,12,CSARPYSDTQYF,TGCAGTGCTAGACCATACTCGGATACGCAGTATTTT
-,TRBJ2-2,TRBV7-3,TRBD1,16,CASSATGGRGTGELFF,TGTGCCAGCAGCGCGACAGGGGGCAGGGGCACCGGGGAGCTGTTTTTT
-,TRBJ2-7,TRBV7-2,-,15,CASSLEAGQWYEQYF,TGTGCCAGCAGCTTAGAAGCGGGACAATGGTACGAGCAGTACTTC
-,TRBJ2-4,TRBV12-3/TRBV12-4,-,15,CASSLTRQLVHIQYF,TGTGCCAGCAGTTTAACGCGACAGTTGGTTCACATTCAGTACTTC
few,TRBJ2-7,TRBV29-1,-,13,CSITRDGSLQQYF,TGCAGCATAACCCGGGACGGTTCCCTGCAGCAGTACTTC
few,TRBJ1-2,TRBV11-2,TRBD1,15,CASSLAGGSGYGYTF,TGTGCCAGCAGCTTAGCAGGGGGCTCGGGCTATGGCTACACCTTC
many,TRBJ1-3,TRBV14,-,14,CASSQSGGGNTIYF,TGTGCCAGCAGCCAATCTGGAGGAGGAAACACCATATATTTT
once,TRBJ1-6,TRBV9,-,15,CASSIERSGLSPLHF,TGTGCCAGCAGCATCGAGAGGAGCGGGCTGTCACCCCTCCACTTT
few,TRBJ1-2,TRBV29-1,TRBD1,11,CSVTGTEGYTF,TGCAGCGTCACCGGGACAGAAGGCTACACCTTC
-,TRBJ1-5,TRBV7-2,-,15,CASSLAWGRGQPQHF,TGTGCCAGCAGCTTAGCCTGGGGGAGAGGTCAGCCCCAGCATTTT
few,TRBJ1-2,TRBV3-1,-,14,CASSQTQAPRGYTF,TGTGCCAGCAGCCAGACACAGGCTCCCAGAGGCTACACCTTC
-,TRBJ2-5,TRBV10-3,-,15,CAISEGVPKKRTQYF,TGTGCCATCAGTGAAGGAGTTCCTAAGAAGAGAACCCAGTACTTC
few,TRBJ2-3,TRBV3-1,TRBD2,15,CASSPGVAGADTQYF,TGTGCCAGCAGCCCTGGGGTAGCGGGAGCGGATACGCAGTATTTT
once,TRBJ2-2,TRBV2,-,15,CASSGQTGNTGELFF,TGTGCCAGCAGTGGACAGACGGGAAACACCGGGGAGCTGTTTTTT
few,TRBJ1-4,TRBV5-1,TRBD1,14,CASSLWGTDEKLFF,TGCGCCAGCAGCTTGTGGGGGACAGATGAAAAACTGTTTTTT
few,TRBJ1-5,TRBV7-9,-,17,CASSLGGSGPSNQPQHF,TGTGCCAGCAGCTTAGGGGGGTCTGGACCTAGCAATCAGCCCCAGCATTTT
few,TRBJ2-7,TRBV6-1,TRBD2,16,CASSPLASGVTYEQYF,TGTGCCAGCAGTCCTCTGGCTAGCGGGGTTACCTACGAGCAGTACTTC
many,TRBJ2-2,TRBV6-5,TRBD2,17,CASSYSRLAGNTGELFF,TGTGCCAGCAGTTACTCGAGATTAGCGGGAAACACCGGGGAGCTGTTTTTT
few,TRBJ1-2,TRBV4-1,-,15,CASSQVPGLNYGYTF,TGCGCCAGCAGCCAGGTCCCGGGACTTAACTATGGCTACACCTTC
few,TRBJ2-1,TRBV3-1,TRBD2,16,CASSHLAGSSYNEQFF,TGTGCCAGCAGCCACTTAGCGGGAAGCTCCTACAATGAGCAGTTCTTC
-,TRBJ2-3,TRBV5-1,TRBD2,18,CASSFEPKREGPADTQYF,TGCGCCAGCAGCTTCGAACCTAAGCGGGAGGGCCCCGCAGATACGCAGTATTTT
-,TRBJ2-7,TRBV30,TRBD2,16,CAWSRGLAGLSYEQYF,TGTGCCTGGAGTCGCGGACTAGCGGGACTGTCCTACGAGCAGTACTTC
-,TRBJ2-4,TRBV11-3,-,14,CASSLGQSWNIQYF,TGTGCCAGCAGCTTAGGACAGAGTTGGAACATTCAGTACTTC
-,TRBJ1-2,TRBV7-9,-,15,CASSLGGGMSYGYTF,TGTGCCAGCAGCTTAGGCGGGGGAATGAGTTATGGCTACACCTTC
few,TRBJ1-1,TRBV29-1,-,13,CSVFSVLNTEAFF,TGCAGCGTATTTAGTGTTTTGAACACTGAAGCTTTCTTT
-,TRBJ2-1,TRBV5-6,-,14,CASNWLSSYNEQFF,TGTGCCAGCAACTGGCTAAGCTCCTACAATGAGCAGTTCTTC
-,TRBJ2-3,TRBV6-5,-,14,CASSYVGRTDTQYF,TGTGCCAGCAGTTATGTTGGGAGAACAGATACGCAGTATTTT
many,TRBJ2-2,TRBV5-1,TRBD2,13,CASSSGYTGELFF,TGCGCCAGCTCTAGCGGCTACACCGGGGAGCTGTTTTTT
-,TRBJ2-5,TRBV20-1,TRBD1,14,CSARRGQGGETQYF,TGCAGTGCTAGACGTGGACAGGGCGGCGAGACCCAGTACTTC
-,TRBJ2-1,TRBV28,-,12,CASSLRPSSPFF,TGTGCCAGCAGTTTACGGCCCTCAAGCCCGTTCTTC
-,TRBJ2-7,TRBV7-6,TRBD1,16,CASSLIRGTGNHEQYF,TGTGCCAGCAGCCTGATCCGAGGGACAGGGAACCACGAGCAGTACTTC
-,TRBJ2-1,TRBV18,TRBD2,15,CASSPRTSGLNEQFF,TGTGCCAGCTCACCACGTACTAGCGGCCTCAATGAGCAGTTCTTC
-,TRBJ2-2,TRBV4-1,TRBD1,17,CASSQSGQGAGTGELFF,TGCGCCAGCAGCCAATCAGGGCAGGGGGCAGGAACCGGGGAGCTGTTTTTT
-,TRBJ2-1,TRBV10-3,TRBD2,17,CAISESPSGISYNEQFF,TGTGCCATCAGTGAGTCGCCTAGCGGGATCTCCTACAATGAGCAGTTCTTC
-,TRBJ2-3,TRBV7-9,-,11,CASTIEDTQYF,TGTGCCAGCACGATCGAAGATACGCAGTATTTT
few,TRBJ2-5,TRBV5-1,TRBD2,15,CASSLGSGRQETQYF,TGCGCCAGCAGCTTGGGCAGCGGGAGACAAGAGACCCAGTACTTC
-,TRBJ2-5,TRBV5-1,TRBD2,16,CASSLGLAARKETQYF,TGCGCCAGCAGCTTGGGGCTAGCGGCCCGAAAAGAGACCCAGTACTTC
few,TRBJ1-1,TRBV18,-,14,CASSPLGSDTEAFF,TGTGCCAGCTCACCTCTAGGATCGGACACTGAAGCTTTCTTT
-,TRBJ1-1,TRBV28,-,12,CASSLTVPQAFF,TGTGCCAGCAGTTTGACGGTCCCCCAAGCTTTCTTT
-,TRBJ2-5,TRBV5-1,-,14,CASGDSEREETQYF,TGCGCCAGCGGCGACAGCGAGCGAGAAGAGACCCAGTACTTC
-,TRBJ2-3,TRBV7-3,-,14,CASSPPGATDTQYF,TGTGCCAGCAGCCCCCCGGGAGCGACAGATACGCAGTATTTT
few,TRBJ2-3,TRBV14,-,13,CASSQPPPDTQYF,TGTGCCAGCAGCCAACCTCCTCCAGATACGCAGTATTTT
-,TRBJ1-6,TRBV4-2,-,17,CASSPGDGSSYNSPLHF,TGTGCCAGCAGCCCGGGGGACGGGAGCTCCTATAATTCACCCCTCCACTTT
-,TRBJ1-1,TRBV12-3/TRBV12-4,-,15,CASSLVGARGTEAFF,TGTGCCAGCAGTTTGGTGGGGGCGCGGGGCACTGAAGCTTTCTTT
-,TRBJ2-1,TRBV7-3,-,15,CASSFYADSYNEQFF,TGTGCCAGCAGCTTCTATGCGGACTCCTACAATGAGCAGTTCTTC
-,TRBJ2-7,TRBV5-1,-,14,CASSLARSSGEQYF,TGCGCCAGCAGCTTGGCTAGATCATCCGGAGAGCAGTACTTC